The T cell receptor (beta chain) under discussion was sequenced for a study of T cells in Graves' hyperthyroidism and ophthalmopathy (dated by TCRdb to about 2019). About the study as a whole: Peripheral blood was sampled at the time of initial diagnosis, prior to any treatment. In addition, the study compared T-cell repertoires in thyroid tissue and in blood from roughly 6 Graves' hyperthyroidism patients. The approximately 90 discovery patients were randomly split 7:3 into training and test sets. Prospective prediction of ophthalmopathy was tested in an independent validation cohort of 18 to 20 hyperthyroidism patients and some 17 patients who later progressed to ophthalmopathy. After blood sampling, hyperthyroidism patients were treated with methimazole at a starting dose of 30 mg daily, and ophthalmopathy patients were treated with high-dose intravenous methylprednisolone. According to the paper, TCR Vbeta CDR3 sequencing was carried out on 135 peripheral blood samples, which came from 40 to 45 ophthalmopathy, fewer than 80 hyperthyroidism and some 17 progressor patients. To identify TCR V-J signatures that set the groups apart, the researchers used a discovery cohort of about a hundred patients, made up of 40 to 45 with Graves' ophthalmopathy and 57 with stable Graves' hyperthyroidism.

TCR beta CDR3 regions were amplified from RNA transcripts. For the first round of RT-PCR on the TCR CDR3, the HTBI primer set was used together with the Qiagen OneStep RT-PCR kit. Libraries were constructed in a second round of multiplex PCR, after which size selection and purification were performed. Paired-end sequencing of the libraries was performed with 100 bp reads on an Illumina HiSeq2000. On the study's bioinformatics: SOAPnuke was used to process the raw data, with reads discarded if the reads contained adapters or uncalled bases, had a mean Phred below 15, or lacked an exact constant-primer or identifier match. High-quality paired reads were merged with COPE v1.2.5, and unique nucleotide sequences were defined as clonotypes. MiTCR v1.1 was used to align clonotypes to the IMGT TRBV, TRBD and TRBJ reference segments. The analysis was restricted to V-J combinations with a frequency above 0.0001, which together covered 99% to 99.2% of the repertoires. A TCS score was defined as the ratio of F50 (clonal expansion) to E x V (chaos), with BLOSUM62-based TCRdist applied between CDR3 peptides within each V-J. Welch's t-statistics and random forest reduced around 550 V-J features to some 14, which were used in a naive Bayes classifier (R e1071). The public reads were reprocessed in TCRdb via fastp at Q25 and MiXCR, keeping in-frame beta chains. Rows matching on CDR3 protein sequence are summarized as one entry with the most common DNA and genes. TCRdb, rather than the study authors, made the V and J calls. The sample records around 700,000 distinct CDR3 sequences, 15% to 20% of which are singletons. Roughly a sixth of the sample comes from the top ten.

The hyperthyroidism patients were between 18 and 65 years old and newly diagnosed, with a disease duration of less than 2 months. Exclusion was applied to patients with uncontrolled infections, other autoimmune diseases, pregnancy or lactation. Diagnoses were based on clinical symptoms, serum thyroxine and TRAb, thyroid ultrasound and orbital computed tomography. Blood from progressor patients was collected at the time of first diagnosis with hyperthyroidism, before any ophthalmopathy symptoms had appeared. PBMCs were isolated from around 10 ml of fresh peripheral blood by Ficoll-Paque density gradient centrifugation. Patients classed as progressors first received a Graves' hyperthyroidism diagnosis and then went on to develop ophthalmopathy during follow-up. Total RNA was extracted using Trizol reagent, and RNA quality was assessed on an Agilent 2100 Bioanalyzer. This clonotype was recorded many times. The antigen it binds to is not known. Per-base qualities were not stored, and no clone one base away is much larger.

On the study overall, not on this receptor specifically: A model built on a 13 V-J signature distinguished ophthalmopathy from stable hyperthyroidism, reaching approximately 89% sensitivity and about 81% specificity in cross-validation and 80%/75% in testing. Most expanded thyroid clonotypes (frequency above 0.001) were also detected in blood, a finding suggesting that blood repertoires may reflect thyroid immune responses. Sample size was not statistically predetermined, and investigators were not blinded to group allocation. During validation, the model predicted progression to ophthalmopathy a median of around 6 months ahead of onset, with more than 55% sensitivity and 72.22% specificity.

Ends trimmed: V by 6 bases, J by 0 bases; bases unmatched to a gene: 7. CDR1 SGHTA and CDR2 FQGNSA are derived from the germline V gene. Reading from cysteine to phenylalanine, the CDR3 counts 15 amino acids. This entry keeps only the CDR3 DNA: 45 bases, framed from base 1. The TCR originated in a woman aged 50 to 60 with Graves' hyperthyroidism that later progressed to Graves' ophthalmopathy. The rearranged segments are TRBV7-2 and TRBJ2-7, with 8 bases aligning to TRBD2. The sequencing input was blood. The DNA reads TGTGCCAGCAGGTTGGGACTAGACACCTCCTACGAGCAGTACTTC. Its translation is CASRLGLDTSYEQYF.